A selection of T cell receptor beta chains follows, all from one sample in a study of vaccination and CD4 T cells after COVID-19. No antigen has been assigned to these receptors. TCRdb reprocessed the PCR reads via MiXCR and lists one record per CDR3 protein. This table holds nearly 8,000 distinct CDR3 sequences, 58% found once. The sample comprised CD4+ T cells from blood, cultured in vitro. The receptors were sampled from a human donor who had recovered from COVID-19. CDR3s include the opening cysteine and the closing phenylalanine or tryptophan. The order of the fields is J gene, V gene, clone size, D gene, CDR3 DNA, CDR3 protein. A D gene is named only where the DNA matches it firmly. Rows may omit the clone size; those that give it use once, few, many or a size class.

TRBJ1-1 TRBV19 NA NA TGTGCCAGTAGTTCACAGGGCATGAACACTGAAGCTTTCTTT CASSSQGMNTEAFF
TRBJ1-5 TRBV20-1 NA TRBD1 TGCAGTGCTAGAGATCTAGGGACAGGGGGCTTAGGGTTTCAGCCCCAGCATTTT CSARDLGTGGLGFQPQHF
TRBJ2-1 TRBV6-1 NA TRBD2 TGTGCCAGCAGTGAAGGCTTGCGGGAGAGCTCCTACAATGAGCAGTTCTTC CASSEGLRESSYNEQFF
TRBJ2-5 TRBV5-1 NA TRBD2 TGCGCCAGCAGCTTGGTTCCGGGAGGGAGGCAAGAGACCCAGTACTTC CASSLVPGGRQETQYF
TRBJ1-2 TRBV7-8 few TRBD1 TGTGCCAGCAGCCAAGACAGGGTATTGTCTGGCTACACCTTC CASSQDRVLSGYTF
TRBJ1-3 TRBV7-8 NA NA TGTGCCAGCAGCCAAACTGCCTCAGGAAACACCATATATTTT CASSQTASGNTIYF
TRBJ2-1 TRBV7-9 NA NA TGTGCCACCCCGACGAGGGGGTGGAACAATGAGCAGTTCTTC CATPTRGWNNEQFF
TRBJ2-7 TRBV7-8 few NA TGTGCCAGCAGCTTCCTGGAGGGCCTGTACGAGCAGTACTTC CASSFLEGLYEQYF
TRBJ1-1 TRBV5-4 NA TRBD1 TGTGCCAGCAGCTTTGACAGGGGAACTGAAGCTTTCTTT CASSFDRGTEAFF
TRBJ1-2 TRBV6-1 once NA TGTGCCAGCAGCCCAGACGCGGGCTATGGCTACACCTTC CASSPDAGYGYTF
TRBJ2-7 TRBV24-1 NA TRBD1 TGTGCCACCAGTGACTCCGACAGGGGAGCCTACGAGCAGTACTTC CATSDSDRGAYEQYF